The 19 T cell receptor beta chains in this list originate from one sample, sequenced in a study of T cells after yellow fever vaccination. TCRdb analysed the 5' RACE reads with MiXCR anew, one entry per CDR3 protein. The data hold tens of thousands of distinct CDR3 sequences, with 7.5% to 9% observed a single time. The sample was CD8+ T cells sorted from PBMCs, taken on the day of the yellow fever booster vaccination. All receptors derive from a man aged 25 to 40 who received the YFV17D yellow fever vaccine.

The J gene is TRBJ2-7, the V gene TRBV6-1; 14 bases align to TRBD2. The CDR3 is made up of 16 amino acids. V lost 5 bases, J lost 2 bases, and 5 bases stayed unmatched. Germline loops: CDR1 MNHNS, CDR2 SASEGT. As DNA, the CDR3 is TGTGCCAGCAGTATAGGACTAGCGGGAGGCCCCTACGAGCAGTACTTC. It yields the protein CASSIGLAGGPYEQYF.

This clonotype was counted at least ten times. The V and J genes are TRBV12-3 or TRBV12-4 and TRBJ2-3, with D possibly matching TRBD2 (7 bases). The V gene lost 6 bases and the J gene lost 6 bases, with 16 bases spanning the gap. This CDR3 has 14 residues. DNA of the CDR3: TGTGCCAGCAGGGACCGGGCGGGGGCCGATACGCAGTATTTT. The encoded protein is CASRDRAGADTQYF.

The chain joins TRBV20-1 to TRBJ1-1; D is uncertain. The CDR3 contains 14 residues. The V and J ends lost 4 bases and 0 bases respectively, with 12 bases between them. CDR1 and CDR2 from the germline V gene are DFQATT and SNEGSKA (reference sequence). The CDR3 DNA reads TGCAGTGCTACAGAGACTTACATGAACACTGAAGCTTTCTTT. Protein sequence: CSATETYMNTEAFF.

The gene calls are TRBV4-3 and TRBJ2-5, with D tentatively TRBD1 (6 bases). Trimming pared 1 base from V and 5 bases from J, leaving 23 bases between. The CDR3 is 18 amino acids. CDR1 and CDR2 from the germline V gene are LGHNA and YSLEER. CDR3 sequence (DNA): TGCGCCAGCAGCCAAGCAAGAGGGGGTCGGGCAGGGGCTGAGACCCAGTACTTC. The encoded protein is CASSQARGGRAGAETQYF.

This clonotype was picked up many times. This chain connects TRBV7-9 to TRBJ1-2; D gene unclear. Germline CDR1 is SEHNR and CDR2 is FQNEAQ (reference sequence). Between the trimmed V and J ends, which lost 5 bases and 4 bases, there was a span of 11 bases. The CDR3 contains 13 residues. This CDR3 reads CASSGSLPYGYTF. In DNA form, the CDR3 reads TGTGCCAGCAGCGGCAGCCTCCCCTATGGCTACACCTTC. The full variable domain, completed using reference TRBV7-9 and TRBJ1-2, is DTGVSQNPRHKITKRGQNVTFRCDPISEHNRLYWYRQTLGQGPEFLTYFQNEAQLEKSRLLSDRFSAERPKGSFSTLEIQRTEQGDSAMYLCASSGSLPYGYTFGSGTRLTVV.

This clonotype has just a few counts. The J gene is TRBJ1-1, the V gene TRBV5-4; 7 positions match TRBD1. Germline V lookup: CDR1 SGHNT, CDR2 YYREEE (reference sequence). Trimming removed 4 bases from V and 1 base from J; junction bases left unmatched: 7. The CDR3 spans 15 residues. This chain's CDR3 is CASSDLDRANTEAFF. The CDR3 DNA is TGTGCCAGCAGCGACCTAGACAGGGCGAACACTGAAGCTTTCTTT.

V is TRBV12-3 or TRBV12-4 and J is TRBJ2-5; TRBD1 matches 8 bases. J gave up 2 bases and V 4 bases, and 3 bases lay outside the gene matches. The CDR3 has 14 amino acids. In DNA, the CDR3 is TGTGCCAGCAGTTCAGGGACAGGTCAAGAGACCCAGTACTTC. Encoded protein: CASSSGTGQETQYF.

This clonotype was counted many times. This chain joins TRBV7-3 and TRBJ2-7; weak D call: TRBD2 (5 bases). CDR3 length equals 13 residues. CDR1 and CDR2 from the germline V gene are SGHTA and FQGTGA. Trimming cost V 5 bases and J 7 bases, with 15 bases left between them. CDR3 residues: CASSTRAGGEQYF. CDR3 nucleotides: TGTGCCAGCAGCACTAGGGCAGGTGGTGAGCAGTACTTC.

V and J are TRBV7-2 and TRBJ1-1; D gene ambiguous. V lost 4 bases and J lost 1, with 7 bases in between. From germline, CDR1 is SGHTA and CDR2 FQGNSA. The CDR3 is 13 residues long. CDR3 sequence (DNA): TGTGCCAGCAGCTCCACGGGGAACACTGAAGCTTTCTTT. Translating it yields CASSSTGNTEAFF.

This clonotype was counted at least ten times. The chain is built from TRBV4-2 and TRBJ2-1; 8 bases line up with TRBD2. CDR1 is LGHNA, CDR2 YNFKEQ, per germline. V gave up 5 bases and J gave up 4 bases; unmatched junction bases: 4. The CDR3 consists of 14 residues. CDR3 DNA sequence: TGTGCCAGCAGCGGCACGGGGGGGTACAATGAGCAGTTCTTC. It codes for CASSGTGGYNEQFF.

This clonotype has more than one count but fewer than ten. The V call is TRBV5-1, the J call TRBJ2-7, with 8 bases lining up with TRBD1. The CDR3 sequence is 14 residues long. In germline, CDR1 is SGHRS, CDR2 YFSETQ. The V and J ends lost 0 bases and 6 bases, in that order; junction bases with no gene match: 5. As DNA, the CDR3 is TGCGCCAGCAGCTTGGTAGACAGGGGATTCGAGCAGTACTTC. It translates to CASSLVDRGFEQYF.

This clonotype came up a few times. The rearrangement links TRBV28 to TRBJ2-7; tentatively, D is TRBD1 (6 bases). Trimming took off 4 bases at V and 5 bases at J, with 9 bases between the two ends. Germline CDR1 MDHEN, CDR2 SYDVKM. The CDR3 is 12 amino acids. The CDR3 region has the DNA TGTGCCAGCAGTTGGTCAGGGGACGAGCAGTACTTC. This sequence encodes CASSWSGDEQYF.

The V call is TRBV2, the J call TRBJ2-7; the D gene is possibly TRBD2 (5 bases). The CDR3 consists of 14 residues. CDR1 and CDR2 (germline): SNHLY, FYNNEI. Trimming removed 6 bases at V and 0 bases at J, with 12 bases between. The CDR3 region is CASRVRESSYEQYF. The CDR3 DNA reads as TGTGCCAGCAGGGTCCGGGAAAGCTCCTACGAGCAGTACTTC.

The V gene is TRBV4-3, the J gene TRBJ2-5, with D perhaps TRBD1 (5 bases). Germline V gives CDR1 LGHNA, CDR2 YSLEER. Trimming cost V 5 bases and J 5 bases, with 18 bases left between them. The CDR3 totals 15 residues. The CDR3 DNA reads TGCGCCAGCAGCTACGCCCCAGGGATCCGGGAGACCCAGTACTTC. Protein product: CASSYAPGIRETQYF.

There are a few counts of this clonotype. The gene calls are TRBV27 and TRBJ2-1, with D possibly being TRBD2 (5 bases). The ends were cut back, 8 bases at V and 4 bases at J, with 12 bases in the middle. In germline, CDR1 is MNHEY, CDR2 SMNVEV (reference sequence). This CDR3 region has 13 residues. CDR3 region: CASGLEGYNEQFF. The CDR3 DNA reads as TGTGCCAGCGGCCTCGAGGGATACAATGAGCAGTTCTTC.

V is TRBV29-1 and J is TRBJ2-5; TRBD2 is a possible D gene (6 bases). The germline V and J ends were trimmed by 1 base and 5 bases, with 17 bases remaining between them. Germline CDR1 SQVTM, CDR2 ANQGSEA. The CDR3 runs 15 residues. The CDR3 bases are TGCAGCGTTGAAGCCATTTTAGCGGTCGGCGAGACCCAGTACTTC. Amino acids: CSVEAILAVGETQYF.

This clonotype was observed at least ten times. The chain is built from TRBV9 and TRBJ2-2, with D uncertain. Germline CDR1 SGDLS, CDR2 YYNGEE. The CDR3 consists of 13 residues. V lost 5 bases to trimming and J lost 4 bases, with 9 bases between them. In DNA, the CDR3 is TGTGCCAGCAGAGAACACAGCACCGGGGAGCTGTTTTTT. Protein product: CASREHSTGELFF.

This clonotype was seen only a few times. The chain joins TRBV4-3 to TRBJ2-6; no firm D call. Looked up from germline, CDR1 is LGHNA and CDR2 is YSLEER. The CDR3 has 17 amino acids. V lost 2 bases to trimming and J lost 4 bases, with 15 bases between them. This CDR3 is CASSQSSGPQGANVLTF. The CDR3 nucleotides read TGCGCCAGCAGCCAATCTTCCGGGCCACAGGGGGCCAACGTCCTGACTTTC.

This clonotype was counted a few times. The chain recombines TRBV20-1 with TRBJ2-1, with 8 bases identical to TRBD2. CDR1 and CDR2 from the germline V gene are DFQATT and SNEGSKA (reference sequence). This CDR3 is built from 15 residues. The V and J ends lost 0 bases and 9 bases, in that order; junction bases with no gene match: 10. The CDR3 region is CSARDQTSGAGEQFF. In DNA, the CDR3 is TGCAGTGCTAGAGATCAAACTAGCGGAGCCGGTGAGCAGTTCTTC.